This T cell receptor beta chain came from a study of human T cells and chemical hapten exposure. The CDR3 extends over 14 amino acids. With 6 bases removed from V and 0 bases from J, the gap between germline ends came to 10 bases. Germline V gene lookup returns CDR1 MNHEY and CDR2 SVGAGI. Specified time point: patch test 1, 2 weeks after DPC sensitization. The treatment was: therapeutic diphenylcyclopropenone sensitization with weekly scalp DPC. From the RACE reads, TCRdb called clonotypes with MiXCR, one entry per CDR3 protein. Of under 450,000 distinct CDR3 sequences in the sample, about 4.8% were seen once.

This receptor was identified in a woman aged 45 to 65 with alopecia areata. Some clones in this sample may be carry-over from other donors' samples. The rearrangement links TRBV6-5 to TRBJ2-3; D not resolved. This sample comprised whole blood, obtained in connection with sensitization to the hapten diphenylcyclopropenone (DPC). The CDR3 reads CASRTGPSTDTQYF. CDR3 nucleotides: TGTGCCAGCAGGACCGGGCCTAGCACAGATACGCAGTATTTT.